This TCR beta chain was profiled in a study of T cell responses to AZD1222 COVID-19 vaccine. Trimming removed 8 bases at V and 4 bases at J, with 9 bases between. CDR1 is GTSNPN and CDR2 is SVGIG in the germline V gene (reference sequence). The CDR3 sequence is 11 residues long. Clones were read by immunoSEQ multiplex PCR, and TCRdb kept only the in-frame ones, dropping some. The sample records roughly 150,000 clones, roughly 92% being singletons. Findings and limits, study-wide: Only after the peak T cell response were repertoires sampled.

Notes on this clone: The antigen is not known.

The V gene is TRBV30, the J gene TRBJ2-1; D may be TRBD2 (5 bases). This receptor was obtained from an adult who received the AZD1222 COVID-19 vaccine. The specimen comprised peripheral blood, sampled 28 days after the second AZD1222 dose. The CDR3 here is CALARYNEQFF. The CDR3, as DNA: TGTGCCCTAGCTAGGTACAATGAGCAGTTCTTC.